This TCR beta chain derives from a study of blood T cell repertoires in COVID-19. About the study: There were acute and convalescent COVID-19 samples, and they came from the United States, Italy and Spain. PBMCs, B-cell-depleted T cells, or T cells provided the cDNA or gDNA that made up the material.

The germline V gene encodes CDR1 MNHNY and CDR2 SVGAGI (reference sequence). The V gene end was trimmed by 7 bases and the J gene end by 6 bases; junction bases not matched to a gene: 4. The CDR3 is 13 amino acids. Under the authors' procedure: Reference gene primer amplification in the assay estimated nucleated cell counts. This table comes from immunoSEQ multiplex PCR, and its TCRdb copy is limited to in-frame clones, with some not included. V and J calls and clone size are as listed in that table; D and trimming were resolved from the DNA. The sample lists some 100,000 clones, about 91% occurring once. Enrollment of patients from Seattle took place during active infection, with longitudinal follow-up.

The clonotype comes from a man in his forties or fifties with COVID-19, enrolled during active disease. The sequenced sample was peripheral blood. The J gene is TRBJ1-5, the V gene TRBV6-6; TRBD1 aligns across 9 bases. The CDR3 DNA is TGTGCCAGCAATGGACAGGGGACTCAGCCCCAGCATTTT. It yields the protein CASNGQGTQPQHF.